These 15 T cell receptor beta chains were all obtained from the same sample, sequenced in a study of neoadjuvant anti-PD-1 for oral cavity cancer. Assay: immunoSEQ multiplex PCR; the TCRdb copy retains only in-frame clones and omits some. The data show over 80,000 clones, roughly four fifths seen once. The sample was PBMCs, taken before nivolumab (anti-PD-1) treatment. The receptor set was obtained from a person between 40 and 85 years old with oral cavity squamous cell carcinoma.

V and J are TRBV11-3 and TRBJ2-2; 9 bases map to TRBD1. The junction had 13 bases not matched to a gene; V was cut back by 5 bases and J by 6 bases. Germline lookup yields CDR1 SGHNT and CDR2 YENEEA. The CDR3 totals 17 residues. The DNA of the CDR3 is TGTGCCAGCAGCCAGCGTGGGGGACAGGGATATCCCGGGGAGCTGTTTTTT. Protein: CASSQRGGQGYPGELFF.

The chain combines TRBV6-5 with TRBJ2-4, with D perhaps TRBD2 (6 bases). Trimming left V 2 bases short and J 3 bases short, with 11 bases between. CDR1 and CDR2 (germline): MNHEY, SVGAGI. The CDR3 is 15 residues long. This chain's CDR3 is CASSYDPGGKNIQYF. The CDR3 coding sequence is TGTGCCAGCAGTTACGACCCCGGGGGCAAAAACATTCAGTACTTC.

The CDR3 reads CASSLNSPGNTIYF. The CDR3 DNA reads as TGTGCCAGCAGTTTGAACAGCCCTGGAAACACCATATATTTT. The chain has TRBV27 and TRBJ1-3, with D uncertain. Deletions cut 3 bases from V and 2 bases from J, with 8 bases between. Germline values: CDR1 MNHEY, CDR2 SMNVEV (reference sequence). The CDR3 loop spans 14 amino acids.

The V gene is TRBV15, the J gene TRBJ2-7; 8 bases match TRBD1. This CDR3 region has 14 residues. CDR1 LNHNV and CDR2 YYDKDF come from the germline V gene (reference sequence). Trimming at V came to 1 base and at J to 6 bases, leaving 5 bases not matched to a gene. Here the CDR3 reads CATSRASDRAEQYF. CDR3 in DNA: TGTGCCACCAGCAGAGCCTCGGACAGGGCCGAGCAGTACTTC.

The gene calls are TRBV28 and TRBJ2-3; D may be TRBD1 or TRBD2 (5 bases each). This CDR3 is built from 11 residues. Germline CDR1 MDHEN, CDR2 SYDVKM. Trimming stripped 8 bases from V and 10 bases from J, with 13 bases between. The CDR3 protein is CASGAGTSQYF. The CDR3 DNA sequence: TGTGCCAGCGGCGCCGGGACCTCGCAGTATTTT.

CDR3: CASSRAVGETQYF. CDR3 nucleotides: TGTGCCAGCAGCCGGGCGGTTGGGGAGACCCAGTACTTC. The chain uses TRBV6-5 and TRBJ2-5; unclear D gene. The CDR3 contains 13 residues. Trimming removed 6 bases at V and 5 bases at J, with 13 bases between. From germline, CDR1 is MNHEY and CDR2 SVGAGI.

The V gene is TRBV2, the J gene TRBJ1-5, with D possibly TRBD1 on 6 matching bases. The CDR3 is made up of 14 amino acids. Deletions cut 6 bases from V and 1 base from J, with 10 bases between. Germline V gene data show CDR1 as SNHLY and CDR2 as FYNNEI. In DNA, the CDR3 is TGTGCCAGCAGCGTCGGACAGAGCAATCAGCCCCAGCATTTT. This sequence encodes CASSVGQSNQPQHF.

V is TRBV6-5 and J is TRBJ1-2; TRBD1 matches 7 bases. The CDR3 has 13 amino acids. Unmatched junction bases numbered 7, after V lost 8 bases and J lost 4 bases. CDR1 MNHEY and CDR2 SVGAGI come from the germline V gene. CDR3 loop: CASWQTGRYGYTF. The DNA of the CDR3 is TGTGCCAGCTGGCAGACAGGGCGCTATGGCTACACCTTC.

The rearrangement links TRBV13 to TRBJ2-7; D is ambiguous. The CDR3 loop spans 11 amino acids. In germline, CDR1 is PRHDT, CDR2 FYEKMQ (reference sequence). The germline V and J ends were trimmed by 2 bases and 5 bases, with 4 bases remaining between them. The CDR3 region is CASSLRNEQYF. The CDR3, as DNA: TGTGCCAGCAGCTTAAGAAACGAGCAGTACTTC. The full variable domain, in which reference TRBV13 and TRBJ2-7 provide the parts outside the CDR3, is AAGVIQSPRHLIKEKRETATLKCYPIPRHDTVYWYQQGPGQDPQFLISFYEKMQSDKGSIPDRFSAQQFSDYHSELNMSSLELGDSALYFCASSLRNEQYFGPGTRLTVT.

This chain links TRBV6-5 with TRBJ2-7; D possibly corresponds to TRBD2 (6 bases). CDR3 size: 14 residues. Trimming removed 0 bases at V and 6 bases at J, with 12 bases between. Looked up from germline, CDR1 is MNHEY and CDR2 is SVGAGI. DNA for the CDR3: TGTGCCAGCAGTTACTCGCTCATGGGGGGCGAGCAGTACTTC. Residues: CASSYSLMGGEQYF.

Written as DNA, the CDR3 is TGTGCCAGCAGCTTGGCAGGGTATAGCAATCAGCCCCAGCATTTT. This encodes CASSLAGYSNQPQHF. The chain couples TRBV5-8 to TRBJ1-5, with TRBD1 as a possible D gene (5 bases). Germline CDR1 reads SGHTS; CDR2 reads YDEGEE. V lost 0 bases and J lost 0, with 7 bases in between. The CDR3 extends over 15 amino acids.

The chain recombines TRBV6-1 with TRBJ1-5, with a possible D match to TRBD1 (5 bases). The CDR3 has 16 residues. Germline V gene lookup returns CDR1 MNHNS and CDR2 SASEGT. Trimming cost V 4 bases and J 0 bases, with 13 bases left between them. The CDR3 protein is CASSVTLGLSNQPQHF. The CDR3 DNA follows: TGTGCCAGCAGTGTTACTTTGGGACTTAGCAATCAGCCCCAGCATTTT.

The chain links TRBV18 to TRBJ2-7; no clear D. Germline V gene data show CDR1 as KGHSH and CDR2 as LQKENI. V lost 6 bases, J lost 2 bases, and 8 bases lay in between. The CDR3 length is 12 residues. CDR3 in DNA: TGTGCCAGCTCCCACGTCCCCTACGAGCAGTACTTC. It yields the protein CASSHVPYEQYF.

V and J are TRBV5-6 and TRBJ2-1; D perhaps matches TRBD2 (6 bases). The CDR3 extends over 16 amino acids. CDR1 SGHDT and CDR2 YYEEEE come from the germline V gene. Trimming left V 0 bases short and J 0 bases short, with 10 bases between. The CDR3 here is CASSLVAASSYNEQFF. The CDR3 bases are TGTGCCAGCAGCTTGGTAGCGGCAAGCTCCTACAATGAGCAGTTCTTC.

This clone was found many times. J is TRBJ2-7 and V is TRBV30; D call uncertain. CDR3 length: 13 amino acids. V lost 2 bases, J lost 5 bases, and 13 bases lay in between. The germline V gene encodes CDR1 GTSNPN and CDR2 SVGIG (reference sequence). The DNA for the CDR3 is TGTGCCTGGAGTAAGGGCTACCCCGACGAGCAGTACTTC. Translation gives CAWSKGYPDEQYF.